This record looks at one T cell receptor (beta chain) sequence and its context. Sequencing used immunoSEQ multiplex PCR; TCRdb keeps in-frame clones, though not all of them. The sample holds fewer than 200,000 clones, about 85% seen once. This sample is drawn from a study of blood T cell repertoires in COVID-19. Germline V gene sequence: CDR1 SGHNT, CDR2 YENEEA. Trimming shortened V by 2 bases and J by 4 bases, and 11 bases separated the two germline ends. This CDR3 is built from 15 residues. The chain employs TRBV11-3 and TRBJ2-2; a weak D match, TRBD1 (5 bases). Sequenced input: peripheral blood. This receptor was taken from a woman between 45 and 60 years old with COVID-19, enrolled during active disease. The CDR3: CASSLQGASTGELFF. The CDR3, as DNA: TGTGCCAGCAGCTTACAGGGCGCGAGCACCGGGGAGCTGTTTTTT.